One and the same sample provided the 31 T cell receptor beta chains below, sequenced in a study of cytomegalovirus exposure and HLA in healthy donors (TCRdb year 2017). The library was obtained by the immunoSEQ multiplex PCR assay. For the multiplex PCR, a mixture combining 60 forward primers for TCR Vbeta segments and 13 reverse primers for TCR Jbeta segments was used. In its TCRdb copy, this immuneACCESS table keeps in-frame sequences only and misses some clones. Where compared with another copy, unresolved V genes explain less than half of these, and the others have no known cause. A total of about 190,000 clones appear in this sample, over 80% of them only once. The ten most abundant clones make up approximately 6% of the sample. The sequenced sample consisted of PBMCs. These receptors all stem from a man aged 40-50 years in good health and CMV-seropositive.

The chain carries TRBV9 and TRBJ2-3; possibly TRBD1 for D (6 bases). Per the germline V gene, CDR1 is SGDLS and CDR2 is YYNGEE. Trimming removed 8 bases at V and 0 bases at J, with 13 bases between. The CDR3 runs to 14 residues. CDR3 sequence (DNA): TGTGCCAGTTCGGACAGTCCAAGCACAGATACGCAGTATTTT. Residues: CASSDSPSTDTQYF.

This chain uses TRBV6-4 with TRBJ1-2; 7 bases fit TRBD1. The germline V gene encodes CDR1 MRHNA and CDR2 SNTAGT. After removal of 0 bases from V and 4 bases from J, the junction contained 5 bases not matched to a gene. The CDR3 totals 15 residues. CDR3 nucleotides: TGTGCCAGCAGTGACTCTGGGGACAGTTCCTATGGCTACACCTTC. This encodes CASSDSGDSSYGYTF.

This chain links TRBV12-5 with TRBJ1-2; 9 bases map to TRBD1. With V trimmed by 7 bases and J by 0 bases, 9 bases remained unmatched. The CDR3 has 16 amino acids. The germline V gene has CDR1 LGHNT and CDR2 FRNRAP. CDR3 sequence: CASALTGGSANYGYTF. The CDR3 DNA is TGTGCTAGTGCCTTGACAGGGGGTTCGGCTAACTATGGCTACACCTTC.

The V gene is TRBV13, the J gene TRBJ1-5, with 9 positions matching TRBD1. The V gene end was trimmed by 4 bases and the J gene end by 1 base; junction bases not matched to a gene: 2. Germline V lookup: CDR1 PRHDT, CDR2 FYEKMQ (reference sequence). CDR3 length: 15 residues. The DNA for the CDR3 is TGTGCCAGCAGCTCGGGACAGGGAAGCAATCAGCCCCAGCATTTT. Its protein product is CASSSGQGSNQPQHF.

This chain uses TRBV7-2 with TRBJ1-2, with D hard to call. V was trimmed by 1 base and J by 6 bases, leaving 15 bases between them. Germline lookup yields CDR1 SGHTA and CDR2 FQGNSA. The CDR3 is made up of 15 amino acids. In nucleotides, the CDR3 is TGTGCCAGCAGCTTAGGTCGGGGTAGTTGGAATGGCTACACCTTC. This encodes CASSLGRGSWNGYTF.

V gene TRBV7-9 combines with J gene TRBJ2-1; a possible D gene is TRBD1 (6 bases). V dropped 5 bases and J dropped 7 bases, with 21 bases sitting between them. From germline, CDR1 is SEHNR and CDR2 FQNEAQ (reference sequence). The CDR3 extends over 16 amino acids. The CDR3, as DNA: TGTGCCAGCAGCCTAACCCGGACAGCCTTATGGAATGAGCAGTTCTTC. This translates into CASSLTRTALWNEQFF.

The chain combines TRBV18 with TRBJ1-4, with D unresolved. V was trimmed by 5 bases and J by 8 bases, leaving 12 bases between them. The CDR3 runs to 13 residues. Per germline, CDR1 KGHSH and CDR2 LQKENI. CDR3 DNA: TGTGCCAGCTCAGAGTTAACGGGGGAAAAACTGTTTTTT. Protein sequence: CASSELTGEKLFF.

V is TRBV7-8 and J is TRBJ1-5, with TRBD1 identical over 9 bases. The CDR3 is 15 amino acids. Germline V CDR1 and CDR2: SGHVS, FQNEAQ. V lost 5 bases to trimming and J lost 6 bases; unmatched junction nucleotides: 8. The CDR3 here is CASSRGTGGGQPQHF. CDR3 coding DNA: TGTGCCAGCAGCAGGGGAACAGGGGGCGGTCAGCCCCAGCATTTT.

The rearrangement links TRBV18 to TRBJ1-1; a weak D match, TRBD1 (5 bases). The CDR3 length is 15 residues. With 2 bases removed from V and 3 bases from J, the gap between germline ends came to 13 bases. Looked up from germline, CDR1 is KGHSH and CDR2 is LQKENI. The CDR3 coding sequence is TGTGCCAGCTCACCATGGGGAAAAGGGGACACTGAAGCTTTCTTT. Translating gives CASSPWGKGDTEAFF.

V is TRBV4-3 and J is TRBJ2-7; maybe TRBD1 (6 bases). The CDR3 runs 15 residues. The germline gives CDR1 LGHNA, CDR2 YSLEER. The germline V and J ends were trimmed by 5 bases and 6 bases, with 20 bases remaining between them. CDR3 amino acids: CASSLNPGHPGEQYF. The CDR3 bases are TGCGCCAGCAGCTTGAACCCGGGACACCCAGGCGAGCAGTACTTC.

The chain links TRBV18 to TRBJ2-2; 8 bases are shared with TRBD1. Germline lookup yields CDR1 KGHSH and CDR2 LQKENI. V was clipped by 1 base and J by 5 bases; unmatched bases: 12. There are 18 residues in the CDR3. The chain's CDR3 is CASSPREVTGVSTGELFF. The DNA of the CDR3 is TGTGCCAGCTCACCACGGGAGGTGACAGGGGTCTCTACCGGGGAGCTGTTTTTT.

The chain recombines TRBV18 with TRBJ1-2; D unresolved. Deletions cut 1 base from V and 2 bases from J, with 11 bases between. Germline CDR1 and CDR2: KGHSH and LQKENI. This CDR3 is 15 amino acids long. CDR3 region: CASSPLDSQNYGYTF. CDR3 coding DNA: TGTGCCAGCTCACCACTAGATAGCCAAAACTATGGCTACACCTTC.

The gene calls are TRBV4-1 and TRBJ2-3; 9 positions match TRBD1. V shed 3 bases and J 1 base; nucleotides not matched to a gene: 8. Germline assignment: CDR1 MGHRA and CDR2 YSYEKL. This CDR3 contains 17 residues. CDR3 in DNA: TGCGCCAGCAGCCAGTCCGGGACAGGGTGGGGCACAGATACGCAGTATTTT. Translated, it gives CASSQSGTGWGTDTQYF.

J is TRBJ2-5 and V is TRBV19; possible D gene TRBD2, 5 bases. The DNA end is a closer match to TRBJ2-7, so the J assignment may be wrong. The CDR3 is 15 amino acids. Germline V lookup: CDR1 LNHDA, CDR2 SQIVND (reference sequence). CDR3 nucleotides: TGTGCCAGTAGTATCAGATTTGGGAGCTCCTACGAGCAGTACTTC. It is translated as CASSIRFGSSYEQYF.

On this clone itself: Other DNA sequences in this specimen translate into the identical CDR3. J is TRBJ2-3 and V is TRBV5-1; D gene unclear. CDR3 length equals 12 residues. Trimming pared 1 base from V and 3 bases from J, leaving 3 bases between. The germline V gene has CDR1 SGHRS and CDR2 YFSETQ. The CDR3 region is CASSLPTDTQYF. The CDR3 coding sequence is TGCGCCAGCAGCTTGCCTACAGATACGCAGTATTTT.

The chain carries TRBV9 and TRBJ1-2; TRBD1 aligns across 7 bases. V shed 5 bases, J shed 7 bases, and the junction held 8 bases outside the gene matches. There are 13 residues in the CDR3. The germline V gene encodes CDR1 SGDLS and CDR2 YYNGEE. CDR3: CASRPTGESGYTF. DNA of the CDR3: TGTGCCAGCAGACCTACAGGGGAGTCTGGCTACACCTTC.

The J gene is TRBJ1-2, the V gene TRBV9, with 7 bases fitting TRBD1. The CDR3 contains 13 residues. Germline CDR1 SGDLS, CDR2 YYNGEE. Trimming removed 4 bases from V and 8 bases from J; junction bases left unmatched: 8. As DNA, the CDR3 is TGTGCCAGCAGCCCTTCTACAGGGGACGGCTACACCTTC. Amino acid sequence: CASSPSTGDGYTF.

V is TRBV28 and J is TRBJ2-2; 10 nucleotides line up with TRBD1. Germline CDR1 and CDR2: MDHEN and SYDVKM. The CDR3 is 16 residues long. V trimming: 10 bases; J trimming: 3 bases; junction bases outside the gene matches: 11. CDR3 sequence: CATMEPGQGYTGELFF. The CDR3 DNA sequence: TGTGCCACCATGGAACCGGGACAGGGGTACACCGGGGAGCTGTTTTTT.

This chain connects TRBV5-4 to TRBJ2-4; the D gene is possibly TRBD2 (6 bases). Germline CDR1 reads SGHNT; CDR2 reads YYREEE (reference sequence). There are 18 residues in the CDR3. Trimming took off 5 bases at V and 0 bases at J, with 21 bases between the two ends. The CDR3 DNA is TGTGCCAGCAGTCACGGAGGGGCAGCTAGACTAGCCAAAAACATTCAGTACTTC. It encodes CASSHGGAARLAKNIQYF.

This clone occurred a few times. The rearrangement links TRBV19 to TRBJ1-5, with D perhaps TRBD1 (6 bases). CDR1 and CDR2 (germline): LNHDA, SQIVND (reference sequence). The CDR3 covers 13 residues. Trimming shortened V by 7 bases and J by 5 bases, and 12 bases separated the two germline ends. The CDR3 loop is CASKVPGDQPQHF. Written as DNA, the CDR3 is TGTGCCAGTAAGGTCCCAGGGGATCAGCCCCAGCATTTT.

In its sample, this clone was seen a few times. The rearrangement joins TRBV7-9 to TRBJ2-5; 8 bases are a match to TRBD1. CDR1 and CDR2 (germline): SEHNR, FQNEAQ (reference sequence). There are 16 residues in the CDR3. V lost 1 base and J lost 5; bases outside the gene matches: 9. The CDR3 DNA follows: TGTGCCAGCAGCTTAGGTGACAGGGGCCCACGGGAGACCCAGTACTTC. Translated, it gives CASSLGDRGPRETQYF.

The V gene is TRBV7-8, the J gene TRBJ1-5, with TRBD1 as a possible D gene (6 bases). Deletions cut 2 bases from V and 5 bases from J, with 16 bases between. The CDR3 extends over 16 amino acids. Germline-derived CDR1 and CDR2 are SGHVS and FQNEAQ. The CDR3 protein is CASSLNSGGADQPQHF. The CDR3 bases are TGTGCCAGCAGCTTAAATAGCGGGGGCGCGGATCAGCCCCAGCATTTT.

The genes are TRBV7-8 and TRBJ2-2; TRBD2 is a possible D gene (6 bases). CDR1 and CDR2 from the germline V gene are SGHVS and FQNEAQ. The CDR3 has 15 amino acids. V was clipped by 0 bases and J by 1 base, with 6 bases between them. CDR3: CASSLAGLNTGELFF. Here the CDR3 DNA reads TGTGCCAGCAGCTTAGCGGGACTGAACACCGGGGAGCTGTTTTTT.

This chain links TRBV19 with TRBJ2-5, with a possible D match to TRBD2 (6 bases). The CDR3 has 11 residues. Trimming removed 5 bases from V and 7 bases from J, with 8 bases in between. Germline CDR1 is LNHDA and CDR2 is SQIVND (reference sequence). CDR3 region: CASSLGGTQYF. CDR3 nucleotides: TGTGCCAGTAGTCTGGGGGGGACCCAGTACTTC.

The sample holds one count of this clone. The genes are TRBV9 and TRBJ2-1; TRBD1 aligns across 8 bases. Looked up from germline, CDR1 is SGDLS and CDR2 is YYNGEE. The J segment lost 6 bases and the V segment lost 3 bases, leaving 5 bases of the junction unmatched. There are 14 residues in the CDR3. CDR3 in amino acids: CASSAGQGVNEQFF. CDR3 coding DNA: TGTGCCAGCAGCGCCGGACAGGGAGTCAATGAGCAGTTCTTC.

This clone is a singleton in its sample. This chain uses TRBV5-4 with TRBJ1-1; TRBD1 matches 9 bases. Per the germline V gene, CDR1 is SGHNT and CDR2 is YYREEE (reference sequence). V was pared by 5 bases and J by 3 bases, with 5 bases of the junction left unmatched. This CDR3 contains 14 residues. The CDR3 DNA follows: TGTGCCAGCAGACGGGACAGGGTGGACACTGAAGCTTTCTTT. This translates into CASRRDRVDTEAFF.

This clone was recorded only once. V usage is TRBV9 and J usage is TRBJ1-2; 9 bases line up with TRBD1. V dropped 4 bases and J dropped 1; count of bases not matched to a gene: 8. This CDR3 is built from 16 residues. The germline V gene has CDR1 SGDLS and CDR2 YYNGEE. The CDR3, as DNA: TGTGCCAGCAGCCTAGGGGCGGGACAGGGTAACTATGGCTACACCTTC. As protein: CASSLGAGQGNYGYTF.

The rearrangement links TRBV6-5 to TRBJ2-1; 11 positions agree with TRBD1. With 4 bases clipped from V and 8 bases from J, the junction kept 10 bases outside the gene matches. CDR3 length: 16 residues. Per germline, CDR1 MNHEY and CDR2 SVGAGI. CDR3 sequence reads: CASSSARTGGRHEQFF. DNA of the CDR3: TGTGCCAGCAGTTCAGCCCGGACAGGGGGCCGCCATGAGCAGTTCTTC.

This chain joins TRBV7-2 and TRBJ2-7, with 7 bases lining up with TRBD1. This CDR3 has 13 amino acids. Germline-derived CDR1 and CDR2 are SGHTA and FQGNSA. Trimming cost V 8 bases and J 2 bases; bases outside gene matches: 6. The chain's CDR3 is CASGRQGTYEQYF. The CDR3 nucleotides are TGTGCCAGCGGGCGACAGGGAACCTACGAGCAGTACTTC.

CDR3 coding DNA: TGCGCCAGCAGCTTGGCGCCAGGGTGGAATCAGCCCCAGCATTTT. Its translation is CASSLAPGWNQPQHF. The gene calls are TRBV5-1 and TRBJ1-5; D perhaps matches TRBD1 (5 bases). This CDR3 has 15 residues. Germline lookup yields CDR1 SGHRS and CDR2 YFSETQ. Trimming removed 0 bases from V and 4 bases from J, with 11 bases in between.

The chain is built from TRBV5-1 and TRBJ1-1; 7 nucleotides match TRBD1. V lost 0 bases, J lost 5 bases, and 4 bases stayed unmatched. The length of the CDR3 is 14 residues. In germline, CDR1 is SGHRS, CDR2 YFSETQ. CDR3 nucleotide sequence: TGCGCCAGCAGCTTGGGGGACAGTAAGACTGAAGCTTTCTTT. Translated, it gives CASSLGDSKTEAFF.